The source of this T cell receptor beta chain is a study of blood T cell repertoires in COVID-19. At the level of the study: T cells, B-cell-depleted T cells, or PBMCs supplied cDNA or gDNA.

Germline V gene lookup returns CDR1 SGHRS and CDR2 YFSETQ. The CDR3 loop spans 15 amino acids. V dropped 4 bases and J dropped 5; count of bases not matched to a gene: 8. This table comes from immunoSEQ multiplex PCR, and its TCRdb copy is limited to in-frame clones, with some not included. The profile shows 250,000 to 300,000 clones, less than 90% of them singletons. The sequenced sample consisted of peripheral blood. The receptor was isolated from an older woman with COVID-19, enrolled during active disease. The chain combines TRBV5-1 with TRBJ2-1, with 8 bases identical to TRBD2. Here the CDR3 reads CASSTSGTRNNEQFF. CDR3 sequence (DNA): TGCGCCAGCAGCACTTCCGGGACTAGGAACAATGAGCAGTTCTTC. Based on the CDR3 plus reference TRBV5-1 and TRBJ2-1, the full variable domain is KAGVTQTPRYLIKTRGQQVTLSCSPISGHRSVSWYQQTPGQGLQFLFEYFSETQRNKGNFPGRFSGRQFSNSRSEMNVSTLELGDSALYLCASSTSGTRNNEQFFGPGTRLTVL.